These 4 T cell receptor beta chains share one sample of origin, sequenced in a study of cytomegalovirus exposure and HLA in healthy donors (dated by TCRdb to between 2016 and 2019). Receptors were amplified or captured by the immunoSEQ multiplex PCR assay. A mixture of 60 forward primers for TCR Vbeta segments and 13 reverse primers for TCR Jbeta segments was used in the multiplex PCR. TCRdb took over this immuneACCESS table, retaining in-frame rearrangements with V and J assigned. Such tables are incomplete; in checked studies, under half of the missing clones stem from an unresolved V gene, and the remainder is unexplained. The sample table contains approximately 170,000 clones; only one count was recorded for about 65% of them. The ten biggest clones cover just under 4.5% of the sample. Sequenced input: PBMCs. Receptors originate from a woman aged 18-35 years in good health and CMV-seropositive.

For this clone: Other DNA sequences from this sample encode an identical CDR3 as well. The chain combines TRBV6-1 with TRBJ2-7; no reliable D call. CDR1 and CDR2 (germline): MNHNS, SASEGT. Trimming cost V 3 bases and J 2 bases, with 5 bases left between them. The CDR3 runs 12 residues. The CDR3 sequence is CASSDAAYEQYF. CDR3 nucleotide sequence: TGTGCCAGCAGTGACGCAGCCTACGAGCAGTACTTC.

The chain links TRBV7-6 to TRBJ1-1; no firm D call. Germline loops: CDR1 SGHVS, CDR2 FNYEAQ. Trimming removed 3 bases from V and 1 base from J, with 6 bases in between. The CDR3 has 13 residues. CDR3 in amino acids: CASSFRGNTEAFF. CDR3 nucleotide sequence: TGTGCCAGCAGCTTCCGGGGGAACACTGAAGCTTTCTTT. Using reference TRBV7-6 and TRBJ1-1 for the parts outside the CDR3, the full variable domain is GAGVSQSPRYKVTKRGQDVALRCDPISGHVSLYWYRQALGQGPEFLTYFNYEAQQDKSGLPNDRFSAERPEGSISTLTIQRTEQRDSAMYRCASSFRGNTEAFFGQGTRLTVV.

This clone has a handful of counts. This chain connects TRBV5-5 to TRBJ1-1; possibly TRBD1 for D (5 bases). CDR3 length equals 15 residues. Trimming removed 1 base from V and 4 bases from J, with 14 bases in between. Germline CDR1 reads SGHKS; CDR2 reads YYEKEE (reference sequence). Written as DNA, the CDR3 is TGTGCCAGCAGCTTGAGGGGTAACTGGGGCACTGAAGCTTTCTTT. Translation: CASSLRGNWGTEAFF.

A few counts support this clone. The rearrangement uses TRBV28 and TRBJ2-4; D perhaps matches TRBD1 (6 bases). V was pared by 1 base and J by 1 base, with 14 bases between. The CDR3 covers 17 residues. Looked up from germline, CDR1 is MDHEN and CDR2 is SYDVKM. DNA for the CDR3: TGTGCCAGCAGTTTATTGGGGACACCCCGTGCCAAAAACATTCAGTACTTC. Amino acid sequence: CASSLLGTPRAKNIQYF.